Below, 27 T cell receptor beta chains from the same sample are listed, as sequenced in a study of human T cells and chemical hapten exposure. Time point noted: healthy volunteer bleed at 6 weeks. Total RNA was isolated from whole blood that had not been fractionated. In TCRdb, the RACE reads were re-called with MiXCR into one record per CDR3 protein. The top ten clones hold roughly 1.6% of a sample with some 81,000 distinct CDR3 sequences, 7% to 9.5% of them seen once. Specimen: whole blood. The receptor set was obtained from a female donor in good health. Some clones in this sample may be carry-over from other donors' samples.

This clonotype was observed at least ten times. The CDR3 region is CSASPSGEHYEQYF. The CDR3 DNA reads as TGCAGTGCTTCCCCTAGCGGGGAACACTACGAGCAGTACTTC. V and J are TRBV20-1 and TRBJ2-7; 9 bases are shared with TRBD2. The CDR3 length is 14 residues. After removal of 5 bases from V and 3 bases from J, the junction contained 8 bases not matched to a gene. Germline values: CDR1 DFQATT, CDR2 SNEGSKA (reference sequence).

The sample holds many counts of this clonotype. The chain employs TRBV27 and TRBJ2-7; possible D gene TRBD2, 6 bases. Germline CDR1 MNHEY, CDR2 SMNVEV (reference sequence). The CDR3 has 15 amino acids. V gave up 7 bases and J gave up 3 bases, with 19 bases separating them. CDR3 sequence (DNA): TGTGCCAGCACCCCCCCGGGCGGGACCTACTACGAGCAGTACTTC. This gives the protein CASTPPGGTYYEQYF.

This chain links TRBV12-3 or TRBV12-4 with TRBJ2-2; D is possibly TRBD2 (5 bases). V lost 7 bases and J 5 bases, leaving 17 bases between the germline ends. This CDR3 is built from 15 residues. Here the CDR3 DNA reads TGTGCCAGCACCCCCGTGAGGGTAGGGACCGGGGAGCTGTTTTTT. It encodes CASTPVRVGTGELFF.

As concerns this clonotype: This may be a read error: a much more frequent sequence differs by one nucleotide. V gene TRBV30 combines with J gene TRBJ2-5, with D possibly TRBD2 on 6 matching bases. In germline, CDR1 is GTSNPN, CDR2 SVGIG (reference sequence). This CDR3 is 14 amino acids long. V lost 0 bases, J lost 2 bases, and 10 bases lay in between. The CDR3 nucleotides read TGTGCCTGGAGTGTACCAGGAGGGCAAGAGACCCAGTACTTC. As protein: CAWSVPGGQETQYF. The full variable domain, its missing parts supplied by reference TRBV30 and TRBJ2-5, is SQTIHQWPATLVQPVGSPLSLECTVEGTSNPNLYWYRQAAGRGLQLLFYSVGIGQISSEVPQNLSASRPQDRQFILSSKKLLLSDSGFYLCAWSVPGGQETQYFGPGTRLLVL.

This clonotype has at least ten counts. The chain employs TRBV7-6 and TRBJ2-3; 8 nucleotides line up with TRBD1. The germline gives CDR1 SGHVS, CDR2 FNYEAQ. The CDR3 runs to 16 residues. V shed 1 base, J shed 0 bases, and the junction held 3 bases outside the gene matches. In nucleotides, the CDR3 is TGTGCCAGCAGCTTAGGCAGGGGGCAGAGCACAGATACGCAGTATTTT. Translated, it gives CASSLGRGQSTDTQYF.

In its sample, this clonotype was seen a few times. One end of the junction fails to match germline, which may point to a read error. The chain uses TRBV3-1 and TRBJ1-6; no reliable D call. The germline V gene encodes CDR1 LGHDT and CDR2 YNNKEL (reference sequence). This CDR3 has 14 residues. The CDR3 is CAGSQVGQASTLHF. The CDR3 region has the DNA TGTGCCGGCAGCCAAGTTGGTCAGGCGTCGACCCTCCACTTT.

The table lists this clonotype with many counts. V usage is TRBV11-2 and J usage is TRBJ1-2; D gene ambiguous. V lost 5 bases to trimming and J lost 0 bases, with 13 bases between them. Germline V gene sequence: CDR1 SGHAT, CDR2 FQNNGV. CDR3 size: 15 residues. This CDR3 is CASSPNRDSNYGYTF. CDR3 DNA sequence: TGTGCCAGCAGCCCTAATCGGGATTCTAACTATGGCTACACCTTC.

The chain joins TRBV7-2 to TRBJ2-3, with D perhaps TRBD1 (6 bases). This CDR3 region has 18 residues. Per germline, CDR1 SGHTA and CDR2 FQGNSA. Trimming cost V 1 base and J 0 bases, with 17 bases left between them. The DNA for the CDR3 is TGTGCCAGCAGCTTAGTTAACATGGGACACCCCAGCACAGATACGCAGTATTTT. It encodes CASSLVNMGHPSTDTQYF.

This clonotype was counted a few times. The CDR3 DNA sequence: TGTGCCAGCAGGGACTACACAGATACGCAGTATTTT. Protein: CASRDYTDTQYF. The chain joins TRBV2 to TRBJ2-3; weak D call: TRBD2 (6 bases). V shed 6 bases and J shed 2 bases, with 6 bases lying between them. Per germline, CDR1 SNHLY and CDR2 FYNNEI. The CDR3 has 12 residues. Complete variable domain (other parts from reference TRBV2 and TRBJ2-3): EPEVTQTPSHQVTQMGQEVILRCVPISNHLYFYWYRQILGQKVEFLVSFYNNEISEKSEIFDDQFSVERPDGSNFTLKIRSTKLEDSAMYFCASRDYTDTQYFGPGTRLTVL.

Many counts were recorded for this clonotype. This chain connects TRBV20-1 to TRBJ2-3; D is perhaps TRBD1 or TRBD2 (5 bases each). V lost 3 bases to trimming and J lost 1 base, with 14 bases between them. The V gene's germline CDR1 is DFQATT and CDR2 SNEGSKA (reference sequence). The CDR3 covers 15 residues. DNA for the CDR3: TGCAGTGCTAGGCTCCGTCGGGGCCGCACAGATACGCAGTATTTT. This translates into CSARLRRGRTDTQYF.

A note on this clonotype: A much larger clone sits a single nucleotide away, making a read error possible. The rearrangement links TRBV5-1 to TRBJ1-1; 8 bases agree with TRBD1. The CDR3 extends over 13 amino acids. Germline trimming cut 5 bases from V and 6 bases from J; bases unmatched to any gene: 6. The germline V gene has CDR1 SGHRS and CDR2 YFSETQ. In DNA, the CDR3 is TGCGCCAGCAGTAATGGACAGGGCTCTGAAGCTTTCTTT. Translated: CASSNGQGSEAFF.

This clonotype was observed many times. The chain has TRBV12-3 or TRBV12-4 and TRBJ1-2; possibly TRBD1 for D (6 bases). V lost 6 bases to trimming and J lost 6 bases, with 14 bases between them. This CDR3 is built from 13 residues. In DNA, the CDR3 is TGTGCCAGCAGCCCCAACAGGGAACATGGCTACACCTTC. Translating gives CASSPNREHGYTF.

This clonotype was picked up many times. The chain employs TRBV6-6 and TRBJ2-5; possibly TRBD2 for D (6 bases). The CDR3 covers 15 residues. V lost 4 bases and J 4 bases, leaving 16 bases between the germline ends. Germline V gene lookup returns CDR1 MNHNY and CDR2 SVGAGI (reference sequence). The CDR3 loop reads CASSWGPKEGETQYF. CDR3 in DNA: TGTGCCAGCAGTTGGGGACCTAAGGAGGGAGAGACCCAGTACTTC.

Turning to this clonotype: Given a much more abundant clone one base away, this may be a read error. The chain is built from TRBV20-1 and TRBJ2-1; possible D gene TRBD1, 5 bases. V was pared by 1 base and J by 4 bases, with 17 bases between. Germline V CDR1 and CDR2: DFQATT, SNEGSKA (reference sequence). This CDR3 is 16 amino acids long. The CDR3: CSARVGEAGRYNEQFF. Here the CDR3 DNA reads TGCAGTGCTAGAGTAGGCGAGGCAGGGCGTTACAATGAGCAGTTCTTC.

This clonotype showed up just a few times. This chain links TRBV12-3 or TRBV12-4 with TRBJ2-5; 7 bases match TRBD1. The CDR3 runs 15 residues. V shed 5 bases and J 4 bases; nucleotides not matched to a gene: 10. CDR3: CASSPRQGDAETQYF. In nucleotides, the CDR3 is TGTGCCAGCAGTCCTCGACAGGGAGATGCAGAGACCCAGTACTTC.

This clonotype was picked up many times. The chain joins TRBV12-3 or TRBV12-4 to TRBJ1-1; D is undetermined. The length of the CDR3 is 17 residues. Trimming took off 1 base at V and 0 bases at J, with 15 bases between the two ends. CDR3 in amino acids: CASSLGQRFIMNTEAFF. The CDR3, as DNA: TGTGCCAGCAGTTTAGGGCAGCGGTTTATAATGAACACTGAAGCTTTCTTT.

This clonotype was counted many times. This chain connects TRBV29-1 to TRBJ2-1, with D perhaps given as TRBD1 or TRBD2 (5 bases each). V was shortened by 7 bases and J by 4 bases, with 17 bases between the two germline ends. This CDR3 comprises 14 residues. CDR1 and CDR2 (germline): SQVTM, ANQGSEA. The CDR3 DNA reads TGCAGCGGCCTGAGAGGGACGGGGTACAATGAGCAGTTCTTC. Amino acids: CSGLRGTGYNEQFF.

V gene TRBV5-1 combines with J gene TRBJ2-7; no reliable D call. V lost 0 bases to trimming and J lost 2 bases, with 9 bases between them. This CDR3 is built from 14 residues. Germline values: CDR1 SGHRS, CDR2 YFSETQ. CDR3 sequence (DNA): TGCGCCAGCAGCTTGGATCGGGCCCCCTACGAGCAGTACTTC. Its translation is CASSLDRAPYEQYF.

This clonotype occurred a few times. This chain connects TRBV27 to TRBJ2-7; possible D gene TRBD2, 5 bases. The V and J ends lost 5 bases and 2 bases respectively, with 16 bases between them. The CDR3 spans 15 residues. Germline V gene sequence: CDR1 MNHEY, CDR2 SMNVEV (reference sequence). The CDR3 nucleotides are TGTGCCAGCAGTCCCACCCGAGGGAGAACCTACGAGCAGTACTTC. Amino acid sequence: CASSPTRGRTYEQYF.

For this clonotype: This may come from a read error, since a much larger clone is one base off. V is TRBV5-6 and J is TRBJ2-2; 9 nucleotides line up with TRBD2. This CDR3 has 15 amino acids. Germline CDR1 SGHDT, CDR2 YYEEEE. In nucleotides, the CDR3 is TGTGCCACCAGCTGGCGGGGGGGGAACACCGGGGAGCTGTTTTTT. This gives the protein CATSWRGGNTGELFF.

V gene TRBV10-3 combines with J gene TRBJ2-3; tentatively, D is TRBD1 or TRBD2 (5 bases each). The germline V gene has CDR1 ENHRY and CDR2 SYGVKD. V was shortened by 4 bases and J by 3 bases, with 14 bases between the two germline ends. The CDR3 covers 15 residues. CDR3 nucleotide sequence: TGTGCCATCAGTGCGGGACGGGTCCTTACAGATACGCAGTATTTT. Protein: CAISAGRVLTDTQYF.

This clonotype occurred a few times. V usage is TRBV5-1 and J usage is TRBJ2-7, with D perhaps matching TRBD1 (6 bases). V was clipped by 4 bases and J by 4 bases, with 15 bases between them. The CDR3 loop spans 14 amino acids. Germline V gene lookup returns CDR1 SGHRS and CDR2 YFSETQ. Here the CDR3 DNA reads TGCGCCAGCAGCACTCGGACAGAATATTACGAGCAGTACTTC. This gives the protein CASSTRTEYYEQYF.

This clonotype was picked up many times. The genes are TRBV3-1 and TRBJ2-7; weak D call: TRBD2 (6 bases). The CDR3 is 15 amino acids. CDR1 LGHDT and CDR2 YNNKEL come from the germline V gene (reference sequence). Between the trimmed V and J ends, which lost 0 bases and 6 bases, there was a span of 15 bases. CDR3 bases: TGTGCCAGCAGCCAAGATAACGGACCCGGGGGCGAGCAGTACTTC. This sequence encodes CASSQDNGPGGEQYF.

The chain recombines TRBV5-6 with TRBJ2-1, with 7 bases fitting TRBD1. This CDR3 region has 13 residues. Germline V gives CDR1 SGHDT, CDR2 YYEEEE. V dropped 2 bases and J dropped 8; count of bases not matched to a gene: 4. The CDR3 region has the DNA TGTGCCAGCAGCTTCCAGGGGGACGATGAGCAGTTCTTC. Amino acids: CASSFQGDDEQFF.

This clonotype was counted ten times or more. The rearrangement uses TRBV7-2 and TRBJ2-3, with 11 nucleotides matching TRBD1. The CDR3 spans 15 residues. Trimming removed 4 bases from V and 6 bases from J; junction bases left unmatched: 6. Germline lookup yields CDR1 SGHTA and CDR2 FQGNSA. The CDR3 protein is CASSSGQGAWDTQYF. The CDR3, as DNA: TGTGCCAGCAGCTCAGGACAGGGGGCCTGGGATACGCAGTATTTT.

This clonotype has at least ten counts. The chain joins TRBV28 to TRBJ2-3, with TRBD2 matching 8 bases. This CDR3 contains 13 residues. J lost 4 bases, V lost 7 bases, and 4 bases had no gene match. Germline V gene sequence: CDR1 MDHEN, CDR2 SYDVKM. DNA for the CDR3: TGTGCCAGCACGGGGGGGTGGTCAGATACGCAGTATTTT. Protein product: CASTGGWSDTQYF.

This clonotype was seen only a few times. CDR3 region: CASSPRAGAYNEQFF. CDR3 in DNA: TGCGCCAGCAGCCCCAGGGCGGGCGCTTACAATGAGCAGTTCTTC. V usage is TRBV4-3 and J usage is TRBJ2-1; D tentatively reads TRBD1 or TRBD2 (5 bases each). V was trimmed by 4 bases and J by 4 bases, leaving 14 bases between them. The CDR3 is made up of 15 amino acids. The germline V gene has CDR1 LGHNA and CDR2 YSLEER.